Listed below are T cell receptor beta chains from one sample, sequenced in a study of blood T cell repertoires in COVID-19. The assay was immunoSEQ multiplex PCR, and TCRdb's table has in-frame clones only and misses some. Among some 380,000 clones listed, over 75% were seen once. The sequenced sample was PBMCs or T cells enriched from blood (not recorded which). These receptors were collected from a man aged 25 to 40 who had recovered from COVID-19. Each CDR3 is given with its conserved first and last residue. D genes are given only for firm matches. Clone size is stated in some rows and not others, as once, few, many or a class when expanded.

TRBV19	13	NA	once	TRBJ1-5	TGTGCCAGTAGTATCGGGAGAAATCAGCCCCAGCATTTT	CASSIGRNQPQHF
TRBV19	13	TRBD1	NA	TRBJ2-5	TGTGCCAGTAGTAGCAGGGGGCGGGAGACCCAGTACTTC	CASSSRGRETQYF
TRBV25-1	15	TRBD1	NA	TRBJ1-1	TGTGCCAGCAGTGAAACAGGGGGCTTGGGCACTGAAGCTTTCTTT	CASSETGGLGTEAFF
TRBV29-1	16	NA	NA	TRBJ2-3	TGCAGCGGCCAAATCCCCACAGTCGGGGGCACAGATACGCAGTATTTT	CSGQIPTVGGTDTQYF
TRBV3-1/TRBV3-2	18	TRBD2	NA	TRBJ2-7	TGTGCCAGCAGCCAGCGGACTAGCGGGGGGGCTCTCTCCTACGAGCAGTACTTC	CASSQRTSGGALSYEQYF
TRBV27	17	TRBD1	few	TRBJ1-1	TGTGCCAGCAGCGCTGGACAGGGGTCGTTGTGGGACACTGAAGCTTTCTTT	CASSAGQGSLWDTEAFF
TRBV5-5	14	NA	NA	TRBJ2-4	TGTGCCAGCAGCTTCCGGGATATTGACGACATTCAGTACTTC	CASSFRDIDDIQYF
TRBV19	13	NA	NA	TRBJ1-6	TGTGCCGCTAATGTGGGGCTCGGTTCACCCCTCCACTTT	CAANVGLGSPLHF
TRBV29-1	14	NA	NA	TRBJ2-7	TGCAGCGTTGGGGGCCCGCGAGCACCGTACGAGCAGTACTTC	CSVGGPRAPYEQYF
TRBV6-2/TRBV6-3	18	TRBD2	few	TRBJ2-3	TGTGCCAGCAGTTCCCCAGCGACTAGCGGGGGTCACACAGATACGCAGTATTTT	CASSSPATSGGHTDTQYF
TRBV10-3	15	TRBD2	NA	TRBJ2-2	TGTGCCATCAATCTAAGCGGGACCGACACCGGGGAGCTGTTTTTT	CAINLSGTDTGELFF